The source of this T cell receptor (beta chain) is a study of radiation and T cells in renal cell carcinoma. Study information: Nephrectomy followed 15 Gy stereotactic body radiation by 4 weeks.

The CDR3 runs 13 residues. Losses at the gene ends were 5 bases for V and 4 bases for J; bases not matched to a gene: 5. Germline-derived CDR1 and CDR2 are SQVTM and ANQGSEA. Regarding time point: blood 2 weeks post-SBRT. Stated treatment: 15 Gy SBRT to primary tumor, nephrectomy 4 weeks later. Serial blood draws occurred at baseline and 2 and 4 weeks post-SBRT. The assay was immunoSEQ multiplex PCR, and TCRdb's table has in-frame clones only and misses some. The sample lists fewer than 150,000 clones, more than 70% occurring once. The clonotype comes from a woman aged 70 to 79 with renal cell carcinoma. The sample here was blood, taken from a patient whose treatment included radiotherapy and nephrectomy. The chain links TRBV29-1 to TRBJ1-3; 7 bases line up with TRBD1. DNA of the CDR3: TGCAGCGTTCACGACAGGGCGGGAAACACCATATATTTT. Protein sequence: CSVHDRAGNTIYF.